This entry features one TCR beta chain sequence. Its antigen remains unknown. CDR1 and CDR2 (germline): ENHRY, SYGVKD. The CDR3 contains 16 residues. The ends lost 4 bases at V and 2 bases at J; junction bases unmatched: 7. 13 Jbeta primers and 60 Vbeta primers were used for the PCR. Sequencing was performed with immunoSEQ multiplex PCR; in TCRdb, only in-frame clones are kept and a portion is missing. The data contain about 150,000 clones, about 68% of them singletons. This record belongs to a study of cytomegalovirus exposure and HLA in healthy donors. Study-level background: Tens of millions of unique TCRs from HLA-typed donors were held in an early data release. General observations from the study: Later analysis revealed greater clonal expansion in HLA-associated TCR beta chains than in equally common others. Certain indistinguishable V segments, among them TRBV6-2 and TRBV6-3, were excluded.

Regarding donors, all were healthy bone marrow donors. This receptor was taken from a man between 18 and 29 years old in good health and CMV-seronegative. The chain has TRBV10-3 and TRBJ2-5; 10 bases map to TRBD1. Material for sequencing was PBMCs. The CDR3 coding sequence is TGTGCCATCAGTGGACAGGGGGCGTCTCTACAAGAGACCCAGTACTTC. Encoded protein: CAISGQGASLQETQYF.